The clone carrying this TCR beta chain appeared a few times. Its target is unknown. A sample-barcoded 5' primer and a J-beta primer mix were used in a second PCR of roughly 6 to 11 cycles. TCRdb itself ran the 5' RACE reads through MiXCR, one entry per CDR3 protein. Among approximately 820,000 distinct CDR3 sequences, under 45% were seen once, and the ten largest hold around 21%. The entry originates in a study of blood T cells in healthy people across ages. Whole-study results and caveats: Not knowing donor CMV status may have confounded expanded clonotype changes. Greater diversity and more naive CD4+ cells were seen in long-lived donors than in aged donors.

V gave up 0 bases and J gave up 6 bases; unmatched junction bases: 7. CDR1 is MNHEY, CDR2 SVGEGT, per germline. CDR3 length: 17 residues. The receptor's source is a man between 60 and 70 years old in good health. The V call is TRBV6-2 or TRBV6-3, the J call TRBJ2-3, with 12 bases that match TRBD1. Source material: blood. In DNA, the CDR3 is TGTGCCAGCAGTTACTCGAGGGGACAGGGGGCGTCGGATACGCAGTATTTT. Protein product: CASSYSRGQGASDTQYF.